Each of the 23 T cell receptor beta chains below was sequenced from the same sample in a study of T cell responses to AZD1222 COVID-19 vaccine. This table comes from immunoSEQ multiplex PCR, and its TCRdb copy is limited to in-frame clones, with some not included. The sample holds 100,000 to 150,000 clones, more than 80% seen once. The starting material was peripheral blood, obtained 28 days after the second AZD1222 dose. The receptors originated from an adult who received the AZD1222 COVID-19 vaccine.

A few counts support this clone. This chain uses TRBV29-1 with TRBJ1-1; a weak D match, TRBD1 (5 bases). CDR3 length: 14 residues. V was pared by 6 bases and J by 11 bases, with 25 bases between. Per germline, CDR1 SQVTM and CDR2 ANQGSEA. The CDR3 protein is CSVPPIDRPEGAFF. For the CDR3, the DNA is TGCAGCGTCCCCCCGATAGACAGACCCGAGGGCGCTTTCTTT.

The chain employs TRBV27 and TRBJ2-1; D is perhaps TRBD1 (6 bases). This CDR3 has 14 amino acids. V was trimmed by 3 bases and J by 7 bases, leaving 13 bases between them. From germline, CDR1 is MNHEY and CDR2 SMNVEV (reference sequence). In DNA, the CDR3 is TGTGCCAGCAGTTTTGTGGGGGCAACGAATGAGCAGTTCTTC. It translates to CASSFVGATNEQFF.

The chain couples TRBV5-8 to TRBJ2-1; D tentatively fits TRBD1 or TRBD2 (5 bases each). Germline V CDR1 and CDR2: SGHTS, YDEGEE. V dropped 0 bases and J dropped 13 bases, with 14 bases sitting between them. This CDR3 region has 13 residues. CDR3 residues: CASSLDGLGEQFF. As DNA, the CDR3 is TGTGCCAGCAGCTTGGACGGCTTGGGGGAACAGTTCTTC.

The chain recombines TRBV5-1 with TRBJ1-4, with 7 nucleotides matching TRBD1. Germline V gives CDR1 SGHRS, CDR2 YFSETQ. This CDR3 region has 15 residues. V shed 3 bases, J shed 7 bases, and the junction held 9 bases outside the gene matches. DNA of the CDR3: TGCGCCAGCAGCTCCTTGGGCAGGGGGACTGAAAAACTGTTTTTT. It is translated as CASSSLGRGTEKLFF.

The V and J genes are TRBV7-9 and TRBJ1-6; perhaps TRBD1 as D (6 bases). CDR1 and CDR2 from the germline V gene are SEHNR and FQNEAQ (reference sequence). The CDR3 is 14 amino acids. V was trimmed by 5 bases and J by 6 bases, leaving 11 bases between them. The CDR3 spells CASSTTGFNSPLHF. The DNA of the CDR3 is TGTGCCAGCAGCACAACAGGGTTTAATTCACCCCTCCACTTT.

Concerning this clone: The DNA is omitted, as the CDR3 cannot be located on it reliably, and the CDR3 follows TCRdb's listing. The gene calls are TRBV2 and TRBJ2-6; the DNA was not compared with TRBD1, the D call given in the table. Germline V gene lookup returns CDR1 SNHLY and CDR2 FYNNEI. Both ends counted, the CDR3 spans 17 residues. The CDR3 spells CASSTSDRPPGANVLTF.

This sequence joins TRBV5-4 and TRBJ2-5; 9 bases line up with TRBD1. Per the germline V gene, CDR1 is SGHNT and CDR2 is YYREEE (reference sequence). The junction had 19 bases not matched to a gene; V was cut back by 4 bases and J by 3 bases. This CDR3 is 19 amino acids long. The CDR3 nucleotides read TGTGCCAGCAGCAACTCCCTAACAGGGGGCTTTTTCGGCGAAGAGACCCAGTACTTC. Translation: CASSNSLTGGFFGEETQYF.

The chain uses TRBV7-2 and TRBJ2-7, with D maybe TRBD1 (6 bases). CDR3 size: 13 residues. Germline V gene data show CDR1 as SGHTA and CDR2 as FQGNSA. V gave up 3 bases and J gave up 3 bases, with 9 bases separating them. The CDR3 DNA follows: TGTGCCAGCAGCTTCGGACAGATCTACGAGCAGTACTTC. Protein sequence: CASSFGQIYEQYF.

The chain uses TRBV19 and TRBJ1-5; 8 bases map to TRBD1. With V trimmed by 3 bases and J by 1 base, 8 bases remained unmatched. The CDR3 sequence is 17 residues long. Germline CDR1 is LNHDA and CDR2 is SQIVND (reference sequence). The DNA of the CDR3 is TGTGCCAGTAGTATTGTCCGGACAGGGAGGAGCAATCAGCCCCAGCATTTT. Its translation is CASSIVRTGRSNQPQHF.

The genes are TRBV14 and TRBJ1-5; D is perhaps TRBD1 (5 bases). The CDR3 loop spans 15 amino acids. Germline assignment: CDR1 SGHDN and CDR2 FVKESK. V dropped 2 bases and J dropped 3 bases, with 11 bases sitting between them. This CDR3 is CASSQSGRNNQPQHF. The CDR3 bases are TGTGCCAGCAGCCAATCGGGACGGAACAATCAGCCCCAGCATTTT.

The chain has TRBV2 and TRBJ2-7, with TRBD1 matching over 8 bases. The germline gives CDR1 SNHLY, CDR2 FYNNEI. Germline trimming cut 2 bases from V and 5 bases from J; bases unmatched to any gene: 2. The CDR3 sequence is 13 residues long. CDR3 bases: TGTGCCAGCAGTGAACAGGGGGCCCACGAGCAGTACTTC. Translating gives CASSEQGAHEQYF. Full variable domain (rest looked up from reference TRBV2 and TRBJ2-7): EPEVTQTPSHQVTQMGQEVILRCVPISNHLYFYWYRQILGQKVEFLVSFYNNEISEKSEIFDDQFSVERPDGSNFTLKIRSTKLEDSAMYFCASSEQGAHEQYFGPGTRLTVT.

This chain joins TRBV5-1 and TRBJ1-2; D not certain. CDR1 and CDR2 (germline): SGHRS, YFSETQ. The V end lost 4 bases, the J end lost 8 bases, and 21 bases lay between the germline ends. CDR3 length: 15 residues. In DNA, the CDR3 is TGCGCCAGCAGCCCGGTACTGGGCAAGGTGTTAGGCTACACCTTC. Its translation: CASSPVLGKVLGYTF. The full variable domain, with the rest looked up from reference TRBV5-1 and TRBJ1-2, is KAGVTQTPRYLIKTRGQQVTLSCSPISGHRSVSWYQQTPGQGLQFLFEYFSETQRNKGNFPGRFSGRQFSNSRSEMNVSTLELGDSALYLCASSPVLGKVLGYTFGSGTRLTVV.

The J gene is TRBJ1-2, the V gene TRBV7-2; 8 bases are a match to TRBD1. Trimming at V came to 5 bases and at J to 7 bases, leaving 12 bases not matched to a gene. Germline assignment: CDR1 SGHTA and CDR2 FQGNSA. The CDR3 has 15 residues. The CDR3: CASSPDGQGLAGYTF. In DNA, the CDR3 is TGTGCCAGCAGCCCAGACGGACAGGGTTTGGCTGGCTACACCTTC.

The chain employs TRBV6-5 and TRBJ1-1; no definite D call. Per the germline V gene, CDR1 is MNHEY and CDR2 is SVGAGI. With 0 bases removed from V and 0 bases from J, the gap between germline ends came to 2 bases. The CDR3 extends over 13 amino acids. CDR3 nucleotides: TGTGCCAGCAGTTACTCGGTGAACACTGAAGCTTTCTTT. Translation gives CASSYSVNTEAFF.

The rearrangement uses TRBV15 and TRBJ1-2; 8 bases map to TRBD1. Trimming took 0 bases from V and 8 from J; bases not matched to a gene: 8. This CDR3 spans 15 amino acids. In germline, CDR1 is LNHNV, CDR2 YYDKDF (reference sequence). This CDR3 reads CATSRDGQGARGYTF. CDR3 bases: TGTGCCACCAGCAGAGATGGGCAGGGGGCGCGGGGCTACACCTTC.

This clone was seen only a few times. V gene TRBV7-2 combines with J gene TRBJ1-2; D unresolved. This CDR3 has 14 amino acids. Between the trimmed V and J ends, which lost 5 bases and 3 bases, there was a span of 13 bases. Germline assignment: CDR1 SGHTA and CDR2 FQGNSA. CDR3 nucleotide sequence: TGTGCCAGCAGCCGCCTGGGAGTAGACTATGGCTACACCTTC. Protein sequence: CASSRLGVDYGYTF. Full variable domain (missing parts from reference TRBV7-2 and TRBJ1-2): GAGVSQSPSNKVTEKGKDVELRCDPISGHTALYWYRQSLGQGLEFLIYFQGNSAPDKSGLPSDRFSAERTGGSVSTLTIQRTQQEDSAVYLCASSRLGVDYGYTFGSGTRLTVV.

The CDR3 region has the DNA TGTGCCAGCAGCTCGCAAATGAACACTGAAGCTTTCTTT. Protein: CASSSQMNTEAFF. The V call is TRBV7-2, the J call TRBJ1-1; no firm D call. Germline CDR1 and CDR2: SGHTA and FQGNSA. V lost 4 bases to trimming and J lost 0 bases, with 6 bases between them. This CDR3 has 13 residues.

The V and J genes are TRBV19 and TRBJ1-6, with 8 bases that match TRBD1. Germline V gene lookup returns CDR1 LNHDA and CDR2 SQIVND (reference sequence). The CDR3 runs to 16 residues. With 5 bases clipped from V and 3 bases from J, the junction kept 6 bases outside the gene matches. The CDR3 loop reads CASSDQGAGYNSPLHF. The CDR3 region has the DNA TGTGCCAGTAGTGATCAGGGGGCGGGCTATAATTCACCCCTCCACTTT.

V and J are TRBV29-1 and TRBJ1-1; D is undetermined. V lost 6 bases to trimming and J lost 1 base, with 15 bases between them. Germline V gene sequence: CDR1 SQVTM, CDR2 ANQGSEA. The CDR3 extends over 14 amino acids. CDR3 loop: CSVDPESSNTEAFF. CDR3 DNA: TGCAGCGTGGACCCAGAGTCATCGAACACTGAAGCTTTCTTT.

The chain links TRBV15 to TRBJ1-2; weak D call: TRBD1 (5 bases). The V end was cut by 1 base, the J end by 5 bases, with 14 bases between. This CDR3 comprises 15 residues. Germline-derived CDR1 and CDR2 are LNHNV and YYDKDF (reference sequence). This CDR3 reads CATSRVVTDLYGYTF. CDR3 DNA sequence: TGTGCCACCAGCAGAGTTGTGACAGACCTATATGGCTACACCTTC.

The V gene is TRBV6-2 or TRBV6-3, the J gene TRBJ2-7; D is undetermined. Trimming removed 5 bases from V and 1 base from J, with 12 bases in between. The CDR3 covers 14 residues. The germline CDR1 and CDR2 sequences are MNHEY and SVGEGT. CDR3 DNA sequence: TGTGCCAGCAGTGGGCAGGCTAATTCCTACGAGCAGTACTTC. Encoded protein: CASSGQANSYEQYF.

The rearrangement links TRBV7-9 to TRBJ2-1; TRBD1 might be the D (5 bases). CDR1 and CDR2 from the germline V gene are SEHNR and FQNEAQ (reference sequence). Trimming shortened V by 2 bases and J by 5 bases, and 10 bases separated the two germline ends. The CDR3 is made up of 14 amino acids. CDR3 sequence (DNA): TGTGCCAGCAGCTTATGGCAGACAGACAATGAGCAGTTCTTC. Protein: CASSLWQTDNEQFF.

This clone was detected only a few times. The DNA for the CDR3 is TGTGCCGCTGAGGTAGGGAGCAGCAATCAGCCCCAGCATTTT. Translation: CAAEVGSSNQPQHF. The chain couples TRBV30 to TRBJ1-5; D call uncertain. Germline-derived CDR1 and CDR2 are GTSNPN and SVGIG (reference sequence). The V and J ends lost 8 bases and 1 base respectively, with 15 bases between them. This CDR3 comprises 14 residues.